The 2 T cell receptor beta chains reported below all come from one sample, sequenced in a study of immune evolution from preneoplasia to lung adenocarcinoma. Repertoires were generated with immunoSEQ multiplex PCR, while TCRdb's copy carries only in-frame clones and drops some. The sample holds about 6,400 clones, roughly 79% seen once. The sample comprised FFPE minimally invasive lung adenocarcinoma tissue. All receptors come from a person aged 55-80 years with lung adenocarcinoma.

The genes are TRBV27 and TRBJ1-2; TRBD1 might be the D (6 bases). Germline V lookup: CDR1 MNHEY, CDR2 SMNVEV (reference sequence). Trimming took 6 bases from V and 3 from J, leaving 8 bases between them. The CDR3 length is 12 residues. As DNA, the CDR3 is TGTGCCAGCAGAGGGGGGCACTATGGCTACACCTTC. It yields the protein CASRGGHYGYTF.

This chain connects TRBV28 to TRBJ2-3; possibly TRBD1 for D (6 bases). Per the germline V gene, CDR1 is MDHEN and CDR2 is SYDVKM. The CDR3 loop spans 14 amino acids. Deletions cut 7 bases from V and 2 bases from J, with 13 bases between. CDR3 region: CASTQGLYTDTQYF. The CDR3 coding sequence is TGTGCCAGCACCCAGGGGCTTTACACAGATACGCAGTATTTT.